The rows below give T cell receptor beta chains drawn from one sample of a study of shared clonotypes between healthy human individuals. Produced via immunoSEQ multiplex PCR; TCRdb's table is partial and in-frame only. The data contain some 2.1 million clones, around 95% of them singletons. The sequenced sample consisted of naive CD4+ T cells sorted from blood. These receptors were collected from a man aged 18 to 35 in good health. Both conserved end residues are part of each CDR3. The order of the fields is D gene, J gene, V gene, clone size, CDR3 DNA, CDR3 protein. D genes are given only for firm matches. The listing skips clone size in some rows; elsewhere it reads once, few, many or a size class.

D: TRBD1
J: TRBJ1-1
V: TRBV28
size: NA
DNA: TGTGCCAGCAGTTCCCTGGACAGGGAGGACACTGAAGCTTTCTTT
CDR3: CASSSLDREDTEAFF

D: NA
J: TRBJ2-7
V: TRBV27
size: NA
DNA: TGTGCCAGCAGTCTCACCCTACTAGCTGCAAATGGGTATTTGCGTTTCGAGCAGTACTTC
CDR3: CASSLTLLAANGYLRFEQYF

D: TRBD1
J: TRBJ1-6
V: TRBV5-6
size: NA
DNA: TGTGCCAGCAGCTCCGGGACAGGGGTTGGGAATTCACCCCTCCACTTT
CDR3: CASSSGTGVGNSPLHF

D: NA
J: TRBJ1-1
V: TRBV9
size: NA
DNA: TGTGCCAGCAGCCGCCAGGGAGGGGACGGGTACACTGAAGCTTTCTTT
CDR3: CASSRQGGDGYTEAFF

D: TRBD1
J: TRBJ2-1
V: TRBV2
size: NA
DNA: TGTGCCAGCAGTGAATTGGGACAGGGTTACAATGAGCAGTTCTTC
CDR3: CASSELGQGYNEQFF

D: TRBD2
J: TRBJ2-3
V: TRBV7-9
size: NA
DNA: TGTGCCAGCAGTCGTGAGCGGGGGAGCACAGATACGCAGTATTTT
CDR3: CASSRERGSTDTQYF

D: NA
J: TRBJ1-1
V: TRBV28
size: once
DNA: TGTGCCAGCAGCGTGACATCAATGAACACTGAAGCTTTCTTT
CDR3: CASSVTSMNTEAFF

D: NA
J: TRBJ2-7
V: TRBV6-1
size: NA
DNA: TGTGCCAGCAGTGAATTATTCAGGGGCAGCGAGCAGTACTTC
CDR3: CASSELFRGSEQYF

D: TRBD1
J: TRBJ2-7
V: TRBV15
size: NA
DNA: TGTGCCACCAGCCCTCGGACAGGGCGCTACGAGCAGTACTTC
CDR3: CATSPRTGRYEQYF

D: TRBD1
J: TRBJ2-1
V: TRBV27
size: NA
DNA: TGTGCCAGCAGTTTCATGGGACAGGGAAACAATGAGCAGTTCTTC
CDR3: CASSFMGQGNNEQFF

D: NA
J: TRBJ2-1
V: TRBV9
size: NA
DNA: TGTGCCAGCAGCGTATGGTCGAACAATGAGCAGTTCTTC
CDR3: CASSVWSNNEQFF

D: TRBD2
J: TRBJ2-1
V: TRBV7-9
size: NA
DNA: TGTGCCAGCAGCTTTTCAATTCCGGGACTACCGTACAATGAGCAGTTCTTC
CDR3: CASSFSIPGLPYNEQFF

D: NA
J: TRBJ1-5
V: TRBV6-6
size: NA
DNA: TGTGCCAGCACCCCCCCGGGGTATGGGAATCAGCCCCAGCATTTT
CDR3: CASTPPGYGNQPQHF

D: TRBD1
J: TRBJ1-2
V: TRBV7-9
size: NA
DNA: TGTGCCAGCAGCCTAACCGGGACAGGAGTCTATGGCTACACCTTC
CDR3: CASSLTGTGVYGYTF

D: NA
J: TRBJ2-5
V: TRBV4-1
size: NA
DNA: TGCGCCAGCAGCCAACCGCAGTACCAAGAGACCCAGTACTTC
CDR3: CASSQPQYQETQYF

D: NA
J: TRBJ1-2
V: TRBV5-1
size: NA
DNA: TGCGCCAGCAGCTTGGGGGCCTCCGTGGGGGGCACTAACTATGGCTACACCTTC
CDR3: CASSLGASVGGTNYGYTF

D: NA
J: TRBJ1-1
V: TRBV7-8
size: NA
DNA: TGTGCCAGCAGCCTCTTCACCCGGGGGGACACTGAAGCTTTCTTT
CDR3: CASSLFTRGDTEAFF

D: TRBD2
J: TRBJ2-5
V: TRBV7-2
size: NA
DNA: TGTGCCAGCAGCCCCGGGAGGGCATGGGAGACCCAGTACTTC
CDR3: CASSPGRAWETQYF

D: NA
J: TRBJ1-2
V: TRBV18
size: NA
DNA: TGTGCCAGCTCACCGGGGACTGGTCGGGGCGGCTACACCTTC
CDR3: CASSPGTGRGGYTF

D: NA
J: TRBJ2-3
V: TRBV7-9
size: NA
DNA: TGTGCCAGCAGCTTAAGCGTTAGCACAGATACGCAGTATTTT
CDR3: CASSLSVSTDTQYF

D: NA
J: TRBJ2-1
V: TRBV20-1
size: NA
DNA: TGCAGTGCTAGTAGAAACAATGAGCAGTTCTTC
CDR3: CSASRNNEQFF

D: NA
J: TRBJ1-5
V: TRBV6-5
size: NA
DNA: TGTGCCAGCATCTTGGACAGATATAGCAATCAGCCCCAGCATTTT
CDR3: CASILDRYSNQPQHF

D: TRBD1
J: TRBJ1-2
V: TRBV30
size: NA
DNA: TGTGCCTGGAGTGATGGCGGGACAGGGTCTATCCTAGGCTACACCTTC
CDR3: CAWSDGGTGSILGYTF

D: TRBD1
J: TRBJ1-6
V: TRBV7-9
size: few
DNA: TGTGCCAGCAGCATACAGGGGCCACCCCTCCACTTT
CDR3: CASSIQGPPLHF

D: NA
J: TRBJ2-4
V: TRBV13
size: NA
DNA: TGTGCCAGCAGCTTAGCAGGGCCTCGGGCCAAAAACATTCAGTACTTC
CDR3: CASSLAGPRAKNIQYF

D: NA
J: TRBJ1-6
V: TRBV4-3
size: few
DNA: TGCGCCAGCAGCCAAGATGGAGCAGGGTTTAATTCACCCCTCCACTTT
CDR3: CASSQDGAGFNSPLHF

D: TRBD1
J: TRBJ1-2
V: TRBV27
size: NA
DNA: TGTGCCAGCAGAACCCTGGCAGGGGGAAGGCCCTATGGCTACACCTTC
CDR3: CASRTLAGGRPYGYTF

D: TRBD1
J: TRBJ1-2
V: TRBV18
size: NA
DNA: TGTGCCAGCTCACCAGAACCAGGGGGCGGCTATGGCTACACCTTC
CDR3: CASSPEPGGGYGYTF

D: NA
J: TRBJ1-2
V: TRBV6-6
size: NA
DNA: TGTGCCAGCAGTTACTCGCGCAGGGAGGCTGGCTACACCTTC
CDR3: CASSYSRREAGYTF

D: TRBD2
J: TRBJ2-7
V: TRBV30
size: NA
DNA: TGTGCCTGGAGCTCTACTAGCGGGAACGAGCAGTACTTC
CDR3: CAWSSTSGNEQYF

D: TRBD2
J: TRBJ2-7
V: TRBV20-1
size: NA
DNA: TGCAGTGCTAGAGGGGACTATAGCAAGTACTTC
CDR3: CSARGDYSKYF

D: TRBD2
J: TRBJ2-7
V: TRBV2
size: NA
DNA: TGTGCCAGCAGTATCTTAGCGGGAGCGGGCGAGCAGTACTTC
CDR3: CASSILAGAGEQYF

D: NA
J: TRBJ2-3
V: TRBV20-1
size: once
DNA: TGCAGTTTTTGGTCAGATACGCAGTATTTT
CDR3: CSFWSDTQYF

D: TRBD2
J: TRBJ2-1
V: TRBV4-3
size: NA
DNA: TGCGCCAGCAGCCAAGAGACTAGCGGTTACAATGAGCAGTTCTTC
CDR3: CASSQETSGYNEQFF

D: NA
J: TRBJ1-5
V: TRBV23-1
size: NA
DNA: TGCGCCAGCAGTCAACGGAGGGATAGCAATCAGCCCCAGCATTTT
CDR3: CASSQRRDSNQPQHF

D: TRBD2
J: TRBJ2-2
V: TRBV10-1
size: NA
DNA: TGCGCCAGCAGTGAGTCGCGGGCGGGGGGAACCGGGGAGCTGTTTTTT
CDR3: CASSESRAGGTGELFF

D: NA
J: TRBJ2-5
V: TRBV7-9
size: NA
DNA: TGTGCCAGCAGCTTAGACCCGGCTAGCCAAGAGACCCAGTACTTC
CDR3: CASSLDPASQETQYF

D: NA
J: TRBJ1-2
V: TRBV27
size: NA
DNA: TGTGCCAGCAGCCAGGGGCCTAATTGGTATGGCTACACCTTC
CDR3: CASSQGPNWYGYTF

D: NA
J: TRBJ1-1
V: TRBV29-1
size: NA
DNA: TGCAGCGCCAAGTTAGGTGTAATCGGCACTGAAGCTTTCTTT
CDR3: CSAKLGVIGTEAFF

D: NA
J: TRBJ1-6
V: TRBV5-1
size: NA
DNA: TGCGCCAGCAGCCTGGGAGGGGGAAGTACACCCCTCCACTTT
CDR3: CASSLGGGSTPLHF

D: NA
J: TRBJ1-2
V: TRBV18
size: NA
DNA: TGTGCCAGCTCACCGGCATCTGTTGGTTACTATGGCTACACCTTC
CDR3: CASSPASVGYYGYTF